The 3 T cell receptor beta chains listed next were all sequenced from one sample in a study of cytomegalovirus exposure and HLA in healthy donors. Amplification used 60 Vbeta primers and 13 Jbeta primers. Assay: immunoSEQ multiplex PCR; the TCRdb copy retains only in-frame clones and omits some. This repertoire shows approximately 110,000 clones, roughly 80% found once; its top ten account for approximately 6.9%. The material sequenced was PBMCs. These receptors came from a man aged 25-45 years in good health and CMV-seropositive.

The rearrangement links TRBV5-1 to TRBJ2-2, with TRBD1 identical over 9 bases. The CDR3 sequence is 15 residues long. CDR1 and CDR2 (germline): SGHRS, YFSETQ. V shed 4 bases, J shed 7 bases, and the junction held 8 bases outside the gene matches. As DNA, the CDR3 is TGCGCCAGCAGCCCGGACAGGGGCAATCTCGGGGAGCTGTTTTTT. It translates to CASSPDRGNLGELFF.

In this sample, this clone turned up once. This chain connects TRBV6-1 to TRBJ1-2; a weak D match, TRBD1 (6 bases). The CDR3 sequence is 12 residues long. Between the trimmed V and J ends, which lost 5 bases and 8 bases, there was a span of 12 bases. Germline V gene lookup returns CDR1 MNHNS and CDR2 SASEGT. The CDR3, as DNA: TGTGCCAGCAGTCTACAGGGTGGCGGCTACACCTTC. Translating it yields CASSLQGGGYTF.

This clone was seen just once. This rearrangement joins TRBV2 to TRBJ1-2, with 7 bases aligning to TRBD1. The V and J ends lost 10 bases and 3 bases, in that order; junction bases with no gene match: 17. Germline loops: CDR1 SNHLY, CDR2 FYNNEI. This CDR3 has 16 residues. CDR3 in DNA: TGTGCCACGTGGGGTAAATCCGGGACAGAAGACTATGGCTACACCTTC. Translated, it gives CATWGKSGTEDYGYTF.